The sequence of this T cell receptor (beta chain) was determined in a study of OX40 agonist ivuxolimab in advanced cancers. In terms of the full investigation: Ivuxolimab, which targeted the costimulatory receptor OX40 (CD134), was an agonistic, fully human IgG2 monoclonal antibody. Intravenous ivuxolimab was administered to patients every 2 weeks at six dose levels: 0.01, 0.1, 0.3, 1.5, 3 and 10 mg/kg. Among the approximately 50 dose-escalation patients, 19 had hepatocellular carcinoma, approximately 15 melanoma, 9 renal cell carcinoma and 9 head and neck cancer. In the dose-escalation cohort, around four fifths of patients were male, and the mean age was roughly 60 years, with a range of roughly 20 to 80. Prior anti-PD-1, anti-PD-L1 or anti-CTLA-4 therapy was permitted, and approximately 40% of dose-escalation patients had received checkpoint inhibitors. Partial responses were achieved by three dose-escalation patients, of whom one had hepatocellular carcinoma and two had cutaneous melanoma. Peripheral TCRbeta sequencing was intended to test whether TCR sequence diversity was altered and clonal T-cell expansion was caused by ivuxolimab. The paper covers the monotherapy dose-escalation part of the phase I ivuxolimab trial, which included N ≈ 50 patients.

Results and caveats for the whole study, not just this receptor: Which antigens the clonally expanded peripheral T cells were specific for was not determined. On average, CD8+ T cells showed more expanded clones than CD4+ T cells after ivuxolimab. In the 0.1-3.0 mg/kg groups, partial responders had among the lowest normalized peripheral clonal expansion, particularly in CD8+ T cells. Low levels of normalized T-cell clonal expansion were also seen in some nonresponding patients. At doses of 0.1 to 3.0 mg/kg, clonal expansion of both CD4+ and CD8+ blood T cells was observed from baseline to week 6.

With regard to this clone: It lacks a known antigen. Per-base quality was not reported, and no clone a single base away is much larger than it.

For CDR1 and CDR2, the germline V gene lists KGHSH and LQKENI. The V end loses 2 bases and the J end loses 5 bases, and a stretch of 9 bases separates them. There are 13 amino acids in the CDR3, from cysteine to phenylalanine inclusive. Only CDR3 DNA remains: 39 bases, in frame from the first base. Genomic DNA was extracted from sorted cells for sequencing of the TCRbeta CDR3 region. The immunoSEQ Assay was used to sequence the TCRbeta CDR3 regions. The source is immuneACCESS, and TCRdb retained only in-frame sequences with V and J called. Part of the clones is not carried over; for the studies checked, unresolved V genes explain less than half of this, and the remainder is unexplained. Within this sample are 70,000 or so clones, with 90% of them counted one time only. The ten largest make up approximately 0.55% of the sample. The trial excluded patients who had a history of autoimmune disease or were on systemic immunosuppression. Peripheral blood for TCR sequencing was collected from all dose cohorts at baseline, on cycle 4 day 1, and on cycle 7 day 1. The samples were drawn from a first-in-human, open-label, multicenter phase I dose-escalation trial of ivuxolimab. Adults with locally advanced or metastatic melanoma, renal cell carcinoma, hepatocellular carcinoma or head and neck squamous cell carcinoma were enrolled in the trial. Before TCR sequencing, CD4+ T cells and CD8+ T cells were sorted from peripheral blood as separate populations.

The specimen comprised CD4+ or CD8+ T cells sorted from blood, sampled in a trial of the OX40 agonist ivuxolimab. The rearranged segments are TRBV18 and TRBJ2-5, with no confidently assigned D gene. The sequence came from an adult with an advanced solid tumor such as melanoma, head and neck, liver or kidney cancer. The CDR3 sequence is CASSPNTGETQYF. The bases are TGTGCCAGCTCACCAAACACCGGGGAGACCCAGTACTTC. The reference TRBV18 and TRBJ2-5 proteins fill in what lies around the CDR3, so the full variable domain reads NAGVMQNPRHLVRRRGQEARLRCSPMKGHSHVYWYRQLPEEGLKFMVYLQKENIIDESGMPKERFSAEFPKEGPSILRIQQVVRGDSAAYFCASSPNTGETQYFGPGTRLLVL.